The 3 T cell receptor beta chains reported below all come from one sample, sequenced in a study of T-cell reconstitution after alpha-beta-depleted transplantation in children. Unique molecular identifiers were built into the TCRbeta library. TCRdb called the PCR reads again in MiXCR, with one record for every CDR3 protein. Of hundreds of thousands of distinct CDR3 sequences listed, roughly 13% were seen once; the top ten hold over 2%. The material sequenced was PBMCs, mostly from graft donor cells, taken 360 days after TCRalphabeta/CD19-depleted stem cell transplant. Receptor source: a male patient between 5 and 17 years old who had a stem cell transplant for acute myeloid leukemia, so the T cells may come from the graft donor.

The V and J genes are TRBV20-1 and TRBJ2-7; D perhaps matches TRBD2 (6 bases). This CDR3 has 14 residues. Germline CDR1 is DFQATT and CDR2 is SNEGSKA (reference sequence). The V and J ends lost 1 base and 3 bases respectively, with 13 bases between them. This CDR3 reads CSARGNGRNYEQYF. The CDR3 DNA is TGCAGTGCTAGAGGTAACGGGAGAAACTACGAGCAGTACTTC.

A few counts support this clonotype. This chain joins TRBV29-1 and TRBJ2-7; 13 nucleotides agree with TRBD2. V trimming: 3 bases; J trimming: 6 bases; junction bases outside the gene matches: 2. Germline CDR1 reads SQVTM; CDR2 reads ANQGSEA. The CDR3 has 13 residues. The CDR3 DNA reads as TGCAGCGTTGAGACTAGCGGGAGGAGCGAGCAGTACTTC. Protein sequence: CSVETSGRSEQYF.

The chain combines TRBV15 with TRBJ2-5; tentatively, D is TRBD1 (5 bases). This CDR3 has 12 residues. Germline V gene sequence: CDR1 LNHNV, CDR2 YYDKDF (reference sequence). The germline V and J ends were trimmed by 5 bases and 10 bases, with 14 bases remaining between them. The CDR3 sequence: CATSSSGSRQYF. CDR3 nucleotide sequence: TGTGCCACCAGCTCTTCAGGGTCACGCCAGTACTTC.